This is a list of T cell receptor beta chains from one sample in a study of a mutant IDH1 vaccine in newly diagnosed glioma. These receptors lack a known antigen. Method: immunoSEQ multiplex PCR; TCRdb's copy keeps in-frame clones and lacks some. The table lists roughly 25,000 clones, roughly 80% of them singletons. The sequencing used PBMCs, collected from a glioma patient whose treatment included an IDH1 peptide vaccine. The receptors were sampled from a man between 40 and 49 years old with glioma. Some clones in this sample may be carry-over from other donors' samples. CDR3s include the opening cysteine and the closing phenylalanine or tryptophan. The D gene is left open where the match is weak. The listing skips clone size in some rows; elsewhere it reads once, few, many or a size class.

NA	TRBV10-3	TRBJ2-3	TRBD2	TGTGCCATCAGCGACCCAACTAGCGGGGGTTTATATACGCAGTATTTT	CAISDPTSGGLYTQYF
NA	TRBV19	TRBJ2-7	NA	TGTGCCAGTAGTATCGGCCGGGCGGGCTACGAGCAGTACTTC	CASSIGRAGYEQYF
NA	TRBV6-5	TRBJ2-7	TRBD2	TGTGCCAGCAGCTTCGGACTAGCGGGGAATTACGAGCAGTACTTC	CASSFGLAGNYEQYF
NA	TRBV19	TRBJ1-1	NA	TGTGCCAGGAATACGCCGGGCCCAAAACTGAACACTGAAGCTTTCTTT	CARNTPGPKLNTEAFF
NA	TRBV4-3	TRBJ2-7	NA	TGCGCCAGCAGCCAAGGTGTCAGTACCTACGAGCAGTACTTC	CASSQGVSTYEQYF
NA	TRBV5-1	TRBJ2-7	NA	TGCGCCAGCAGCGTCGGACAGACCTACGAGCAGTACTTC	CASSVGQTYEQYF
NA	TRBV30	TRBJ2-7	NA	TGTGCCTGGAGTGTCGTACGGGGGGCGGCTGAGCAGTACTTC	CAWSVVRGAAEQYF
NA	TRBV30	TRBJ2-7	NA	TGTGCCTGGAGCGGGTACGAGCAGTACTTC	CAWSGYEQYF
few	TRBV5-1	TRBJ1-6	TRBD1	TGCGCCAGCAGCGGGGACAGGGACCATTCACCCCTCCACTTT	CASSGDRDHSPLHF
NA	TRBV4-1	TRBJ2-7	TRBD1	TGCGCCAGCAGTCGACAGGGAAACTCCTACGAGCAGTACTTC	CASSRQGNSYEQYF
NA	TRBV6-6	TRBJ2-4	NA	TGTGCCAGCAGTTACGGGAAGGAGAAAAACATTCAGTACTTC	CASSYGKEKNIQYF
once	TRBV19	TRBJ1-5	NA	TGTGCCAGTAGTGGGGGCGGGTCGGACAATCAGCCCCAGCATTTT	CASSGGGSDNQPQHF
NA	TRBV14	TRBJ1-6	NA	TGTGCCAGCAGCCAAGAGCGGATCTACCTCCACTTT	CASSQERIYLHF
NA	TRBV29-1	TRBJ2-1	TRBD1	TGCAGCGTTTTCCAGGGGGCGATGGATGAGCAGTTCTTC	CSVFQGAMDEQFF
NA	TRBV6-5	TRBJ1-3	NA	TGTGCCAGCGGGAGACAGGCCAGCTCTGGAAACACCATATATTTT	CASGRQASSGNTIYF
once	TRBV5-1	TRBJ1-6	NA	TGCGCCAGCAGCAGGGACGGACAGTATAATTCACCCCTCCACTTT	CASSRDGQYNSPLHF
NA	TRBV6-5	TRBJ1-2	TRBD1	TGTGCCAGCAGTTACAGGGGGCAATATGATGGCTACACCTTC	CASSYRGQYDGYTF
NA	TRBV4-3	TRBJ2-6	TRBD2	TGCGCCAGCAGCCAAGCGGTTACAGCGGGAGCCAACGTCCTGACTTTC	CASSQAVTAGANVLTF
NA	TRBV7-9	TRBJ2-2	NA	TGTGCCAGCAGCTTAGTGGGGGCCGCGAACACCGGGGAGCTGTTTTTT	CASSLVGAANTGELFF
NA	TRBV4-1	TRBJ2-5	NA	TGCGCCAGCGCCGTAACAATCACGGAGACCCAGTACTTC	CASAVTITETQYF
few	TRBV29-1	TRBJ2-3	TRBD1	TGCAGCGTATCACCTACCGCCCGGGACAGGGAGGTGGATACAGATACGCAGTATTTT	CSVSPTARDREVDTDTQYF
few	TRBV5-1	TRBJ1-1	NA	TGCGCCAGCAGCTTACAGGACTTGAACACTGAAGCTTTCTTT	CASSLQDLNTEAFF
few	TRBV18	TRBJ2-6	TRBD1	TGTGCCAGCTCACCCGGACAGGGCCCTCTCTCTGGGGCCAACGTCCTGACTTTC	CASSPGQGPLSGANVLTF
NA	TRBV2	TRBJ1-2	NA	TGTGCCAGCAGTGAAGTCCGGGGGCGAAACTATGGCTACACCTTC	CASSEVRGRNYGYTF
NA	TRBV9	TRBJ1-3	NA	TGTGCCAGCAGCCCCCTCGCCACCTCTGGAAACACCATATATTTT	CASSPLATSGNTIYF
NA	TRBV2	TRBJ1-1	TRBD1	TGTGCCAGCAGTGGGGACAGGAGTAAGGGCACTGAAGCTTTCTTT	CASSGDRSKGTEAFF
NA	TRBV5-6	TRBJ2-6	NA	TGTGCCAGCAGCTTGACCAGCGACGCAGGTTTTGCTGGGGCCAACGTCCTGACTTTC	CASSLTSDAGFAGANVLTF
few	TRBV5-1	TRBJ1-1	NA	TGCGCCAGCAGCTCGGAACAGGGTTTCACTGAAGCTTTCTTT	CASSSEQGFTEAFF
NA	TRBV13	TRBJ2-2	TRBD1	TGTGCCAGCAGCCCCCGACAGGGAACCAGAACCGGGGAGCTGTTTTTT	CASSPRQGTRTGELFF
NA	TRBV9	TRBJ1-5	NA	TGTGCCAGCAGCGTAGGGGTTTCTTATCAGCCCCAGCATTTT	CASSVGVSYQPQHF
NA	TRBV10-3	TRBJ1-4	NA	TGTGCCTCGAAACAGGGACCGATGACAACTAATGAAAAACTGTTTTTT	CASKQGPMTTNEKLFF
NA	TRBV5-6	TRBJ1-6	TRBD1	TGTGCCAGCAGCTTGGGGGGACAGGGGGGAAATTCACCCCTCCACTTT	CASSLGGQGGNSPLHF
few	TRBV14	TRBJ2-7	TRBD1	TGTGCCAGCCGAGACAGGGGGGCCTACGAGCAGTACTTC	CASRDRGAYEQYF
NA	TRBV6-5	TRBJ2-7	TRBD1	TGTGCCAGCAGGAACTCGGACAGGGAAGGCGAGCAGTACTTC	CASRNSDREGEQYF
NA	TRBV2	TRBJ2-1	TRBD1	TGTGCCAGCAGCGGGAGGGACAGGGGATCCCATGAGCAGTTCTTC	CASSGRDRGSHEQFF
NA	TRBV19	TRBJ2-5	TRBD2	TGTGCCAGTAGTAGACTCACTAGCGGGGGAGGTGAGACCCAGTACTTC	CASSRLTSGGGETQYF
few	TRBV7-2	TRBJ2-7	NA	TGTGCCAGCAGTAAAGGAACGTACGAGCAGTACTTC	CASSKGTYEQYF
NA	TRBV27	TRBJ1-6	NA	TGTGCCAGCACGAATACGGGGGGCGCAGGTACACCCCTCCACTTT	CASTNTGGAGTPLHF
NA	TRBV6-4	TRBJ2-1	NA	TGTGCCAGCGTACCCCGGGACATCCCTGCTGCTCCCCACAATGAGCAGTTCTTC	CASVPRDIPAAPHNEQFF
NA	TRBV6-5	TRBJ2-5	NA	TGTGCCAGCAGTTCCCTAGGAGAGACCCAGTACTTC	CASSSLGETQYF
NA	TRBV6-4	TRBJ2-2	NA	TGTGCCAGCGCTACGGACAGAAACACCGGGGAGCTGTTTTTT	CASATDRNTGELFF
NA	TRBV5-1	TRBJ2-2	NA	TGCGCCAGCAGCTCCCGACAGGTTGCGAACACCGGGGAGCTGTTTTTT	CASSSRQVANTGELFF
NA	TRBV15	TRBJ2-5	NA	TGTGCCACCAGCAGAGATGGGTCGGCAGAACAAGAGACCCAGTACTTC	CATSRDGSAEQETQYF
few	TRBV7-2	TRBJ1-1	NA	TGTGCCAGCAGCCTACCAGGCGGATCGACGACGGCTTTCTTT	CASSLPGGSTTAFF
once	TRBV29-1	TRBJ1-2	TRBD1	TGCAGCGTTCAGAGACAGGGGGCCTATGGCTACACCTTC	CSVQRQGAYGYTF
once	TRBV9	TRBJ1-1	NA	TGTGCCAGCAGCGGGGCAGGGGCGCGGGGGAACACTGAAGCTTTCTTT	CASSGAGARGNTEAFF
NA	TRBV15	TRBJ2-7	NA	TGTGCCACCAGCAGGGAAGCCGGCTCCTACGAGCAGTACTTC	CATSREAGSYEQYF
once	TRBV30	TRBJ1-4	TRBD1	TGTGCCACTGACAGGGGAAAAGGTGCCCCTAATGAAAAACTGTTTTTT	CATDRGKGAPNEKLFF
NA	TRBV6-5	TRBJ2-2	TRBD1	TGTGCCAGCAGCTACGGGGACAGGAACACCGGGGAGCTGTTTTTT	CASSYGDRNTGELFF
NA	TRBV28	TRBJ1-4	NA	TGTGCCAGCACCGGATTTGCAACTAATGAAAAACTGTTTTTT	CASTGFATNEKLFF
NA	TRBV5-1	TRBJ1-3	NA	TGCGCCAGCAGCTGGGATGGACGAAACTCTGGAAACACCATATATTTT	CASSWDGRNSGNTIYF
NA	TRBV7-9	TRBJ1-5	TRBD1	TGTGCCAGCAGCCTTCTAGACAGGGTCCTGAGGTATAGCAATCAGCCCCAGCATTTT	CASSLLDRVLRYSNQPQHF
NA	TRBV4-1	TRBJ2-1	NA	TGCGCCAGCAGCCAAGGAGGTCGGGGGCGGACGAATGACAATGAGCAGTTCTTC	CASSQGGRGRTNDNEQFF
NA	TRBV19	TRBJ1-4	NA	TGTGCCAGTAGTATCAATCAGAGACGGGAAAAACTGTTTTTT	CASSINQRREKLFF
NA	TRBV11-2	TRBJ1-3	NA	TGTGCCAGCAGCTCCAGACCAATGGATCTCTCTGGAAACACCATATATTTT	CASSSRPMDLSGNTIYF